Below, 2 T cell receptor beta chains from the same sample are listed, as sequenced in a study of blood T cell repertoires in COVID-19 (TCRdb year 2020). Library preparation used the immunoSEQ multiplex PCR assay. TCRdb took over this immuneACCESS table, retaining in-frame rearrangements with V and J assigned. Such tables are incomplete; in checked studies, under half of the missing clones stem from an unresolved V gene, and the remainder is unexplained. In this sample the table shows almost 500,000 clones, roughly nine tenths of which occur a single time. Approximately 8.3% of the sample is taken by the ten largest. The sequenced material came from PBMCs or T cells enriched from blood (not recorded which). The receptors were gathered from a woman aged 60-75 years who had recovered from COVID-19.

The CDR3 region has the DNA TGTGCCAGCCAAGGAACCGGGACAGGTCCCTACGAGCAGTACTTC. Protein product: CASQGTGTGPYEQYF. The gene calls are TRBV2 and TRBJ2-7; 8 bases match TRBD1. V shed 8 bases and J 2 bases; nucleotides not matched to a gene: 11. This CDR3 is built from 15 residues. Germline-derived CDR1 and CDR2 are SNHLY and FYNNEI.

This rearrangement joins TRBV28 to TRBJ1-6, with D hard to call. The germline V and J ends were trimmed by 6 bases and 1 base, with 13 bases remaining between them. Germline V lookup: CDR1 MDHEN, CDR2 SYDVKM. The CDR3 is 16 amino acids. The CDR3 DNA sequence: TGTGCCAGCAGCCTTACTGTGATTTCCTATAATTCACCCCTCCACTTT. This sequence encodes CASSLTVISYNSPLHF.